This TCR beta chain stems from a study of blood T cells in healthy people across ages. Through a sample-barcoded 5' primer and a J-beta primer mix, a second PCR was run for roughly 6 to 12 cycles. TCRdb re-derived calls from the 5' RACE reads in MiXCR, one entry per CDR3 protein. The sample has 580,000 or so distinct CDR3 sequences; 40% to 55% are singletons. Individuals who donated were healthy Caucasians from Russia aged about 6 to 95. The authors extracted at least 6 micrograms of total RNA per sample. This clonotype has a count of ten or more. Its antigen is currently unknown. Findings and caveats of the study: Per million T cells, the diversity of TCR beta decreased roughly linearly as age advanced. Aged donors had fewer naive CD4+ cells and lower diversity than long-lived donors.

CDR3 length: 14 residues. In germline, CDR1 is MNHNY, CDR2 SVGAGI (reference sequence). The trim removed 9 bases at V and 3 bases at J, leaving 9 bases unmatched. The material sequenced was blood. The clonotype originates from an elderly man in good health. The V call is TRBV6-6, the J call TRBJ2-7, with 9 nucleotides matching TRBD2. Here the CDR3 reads CASAMGLAGYEQYF. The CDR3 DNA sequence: TGTGCCAGTGCGATGGGACTAGCCGGCTACGAGCAGTACTTC.